This T cell receptor beta chain derives from a study of early T cells in non-severe SARS-CoV-2 infection. TCRdb reprocessed the 5' RACE reads with MiXCR, giving one entry per CDR3 protein. The data contain fewer than 85,000 distinct CDR3 sequences, less than 15% of them singletons. Worth noting for this clonotype: This CDR3 is missing its conserved last phenylalanine or tryptophan, likely due to a read error.

This CDR3 region has 13 residues. Germline CDR1 is DFQATT and CDR2 is SNEGSKA (reference sequence). Trimming cost V 6 bases and J 7 bases, with 19 bases left between them. The source is an adult who was a healthcare worker with PCR-confirmed SARS-CoV-2 infection or an uninfected control (not recorded which). The rearrangement joins TRBV20-1 to TRBJ2-7; the D gene is possibly TRBD2 (6 bases). Sequenced sample: whole blood. CDR3 residues: CSAHGRGFWEQYL. The CDR3 DNA follows: TGCAGTGCCCACGGGAGAGGCTTTTGGGAGCAGTACTTG.